The clone carrying this T cell receptor beta chain was seen many times. Unique molecular identifiers featured in how the TCRbeta library was prepared. TCRdb analysed the PCR reads with MiXCR anew, one entry per CDR3 protein. The top ten clones hold approximately 5% of a sample with under 300,000 distinct CDR3 sequences, 9% to 10% of them seen once. The source of the sample is a study of T-cell reconstitution after alpha-beta-depleted transplantation in children. The sequencing here drew on PBMCs from the stem cell graft donor, taken from the stem cell graft. This clonotype was sampled from a human donor who donated a stem cell graft to a child with SCID.

CDR3 DNA: TGCAGTGCTAGAGATAAGTGGAGCGGTGGGAGCACCTACGAGCAGTACTTC. Amino acid sequence: CSARDKWSGGSTYEQYF. This chain joins TRBV20-1 and TRBJ2-7; TRBD2 is a possible D gene (5 bases). Looked up from germline, CDR1 is DFQATT and CDR2 is SNEGSKA (reference sequence). V was clipped by 0 bases and J by 2 bases, with 20 bases between them. The CDR3 covers 17 residues.